The clone carrying this TCR beta chain showed up just a few times. The antigen is undetermined. The data belong to a study of cytomegalovirus exposure and HLA in healthy donors. The study, taken as a whole, reports: Previously analyzed data showed that most TCR beta V segments were productive at a frequency of about 90% or about 30%. Indistinguishable V segments such as TRBV6-2 and TRBV6-3 were excluded.

The PCR ran on 60 Vbeta and 13 Jbeta primers. Method: immunoSEQ multiplex PCR; TCRdb's copy keeps in-frame clones and lacks some. The sample yields some 140,000 clones, 65% to 85% seen once. The length of the CDR3 is 14 residues. Trimming removed 4 bases from V and 7 bases from J, with 13 bases in between. Germline values: CDR1 WSHSY, CDR2 SAAADI. The specimen sequenced was PBMCs. The sequence derives from a man aged 18 to 30 in good health and CMV-seronegative. This chain uses TRBV10-2 with TRBJ1-4; D call uncertain. This chain's CDR3 is CASSVALPSEKLFF. The CDR3 DNA sequence: TGCGCCAGCAGTGTAGCCCTTCCAAGTGAAAAACTGTTTTTT.